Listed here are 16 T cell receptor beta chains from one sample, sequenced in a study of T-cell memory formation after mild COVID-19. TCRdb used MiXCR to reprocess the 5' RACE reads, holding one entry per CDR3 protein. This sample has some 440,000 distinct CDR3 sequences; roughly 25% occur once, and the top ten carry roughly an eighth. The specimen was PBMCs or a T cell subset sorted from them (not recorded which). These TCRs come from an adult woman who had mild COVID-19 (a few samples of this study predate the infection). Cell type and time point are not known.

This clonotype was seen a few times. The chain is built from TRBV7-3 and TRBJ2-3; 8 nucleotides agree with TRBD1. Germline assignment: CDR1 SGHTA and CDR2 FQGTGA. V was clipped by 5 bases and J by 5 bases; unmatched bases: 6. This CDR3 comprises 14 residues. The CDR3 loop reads CASSPTGEVDTQYF. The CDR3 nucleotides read TGTGCCAGCAGCCCGACAGGGGAAGTAGATACGCAGTATTTT.

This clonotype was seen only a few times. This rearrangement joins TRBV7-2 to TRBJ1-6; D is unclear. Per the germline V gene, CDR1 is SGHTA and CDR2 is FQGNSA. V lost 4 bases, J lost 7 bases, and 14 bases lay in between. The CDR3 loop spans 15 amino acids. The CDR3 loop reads CASSYTTAANSPLHF. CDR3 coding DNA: TGTGCCAGCAGCTATACAACAGCCGCGAATTCACCCCTCCACTTT.

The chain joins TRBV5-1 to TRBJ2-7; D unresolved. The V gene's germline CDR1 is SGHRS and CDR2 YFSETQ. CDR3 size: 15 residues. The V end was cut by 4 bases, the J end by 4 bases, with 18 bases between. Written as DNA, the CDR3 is TGCGCCAGCAGCCCCGTGCGTGGCAGCGCGTACGAGCAGTACTTC. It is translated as CASSPVRGSAYEQYF.

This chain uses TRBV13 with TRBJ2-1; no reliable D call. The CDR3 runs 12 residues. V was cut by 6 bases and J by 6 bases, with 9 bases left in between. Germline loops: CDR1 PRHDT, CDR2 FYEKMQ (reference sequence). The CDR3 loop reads CASSTVFNEQFF. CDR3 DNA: TGTGCCAGCAGTACCGTGTTCAATGAGCAGTTCTTC.

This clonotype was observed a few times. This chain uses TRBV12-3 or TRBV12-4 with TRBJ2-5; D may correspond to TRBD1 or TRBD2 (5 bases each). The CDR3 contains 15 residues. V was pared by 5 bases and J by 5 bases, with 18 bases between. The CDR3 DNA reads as TGTGCCAGCAGTCCCTCCCTAGGGGACGGGGAGACCCAGTACTTC. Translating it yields CASSPSLGDGETQYF.

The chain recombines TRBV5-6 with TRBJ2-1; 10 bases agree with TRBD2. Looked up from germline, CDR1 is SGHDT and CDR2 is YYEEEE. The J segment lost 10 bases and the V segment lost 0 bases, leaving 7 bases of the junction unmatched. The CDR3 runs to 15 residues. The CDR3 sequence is CASSLGLAGAVEQFF. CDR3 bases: TGTGCCAGCAGCTTGGGGCTAGCGGGAGCGGTAGAGCAGTTCTTC.

CDR3 sequence: CASRPRAGGHEQFF. The CDR3 coding sequence is TGTGCCAGCCGACCGCGAGCGGGAGGGCATGAGCAGTTCTTC. The chain links TRBV3-1 to TRBJ2-1, with 10 bases fitting TRBD2. The V segment lost 8 bases and the J segment 8 bases; nucleotides outside the gene matches: 9. The germline V gene has CDR1 LGHDT and CDR2 YNNKEL (reference sequence). This CDR3 contains 14 residues.

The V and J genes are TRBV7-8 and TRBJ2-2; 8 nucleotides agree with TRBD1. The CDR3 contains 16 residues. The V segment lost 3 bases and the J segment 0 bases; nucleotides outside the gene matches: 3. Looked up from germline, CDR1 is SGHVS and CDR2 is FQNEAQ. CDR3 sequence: CASSFRQGTNTGELFF. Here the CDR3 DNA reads TGTGCCAGCAGCTTTAGACAGGGGACGAACACCGGGGAGCTGTTTTTT.

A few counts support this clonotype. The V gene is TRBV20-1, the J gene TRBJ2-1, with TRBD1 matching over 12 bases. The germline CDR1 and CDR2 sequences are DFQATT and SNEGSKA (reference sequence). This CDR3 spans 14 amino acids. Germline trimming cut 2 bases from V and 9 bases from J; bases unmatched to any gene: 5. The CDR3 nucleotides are TGCAGTGCTAGACCCGGGACAGGGGGCCGTGAGCAGTTCTTC. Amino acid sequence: CSARPGTGGREQFF.

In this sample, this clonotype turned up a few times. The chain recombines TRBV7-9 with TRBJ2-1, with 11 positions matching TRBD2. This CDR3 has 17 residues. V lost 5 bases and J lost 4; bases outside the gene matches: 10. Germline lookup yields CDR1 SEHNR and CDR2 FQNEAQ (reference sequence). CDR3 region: CASSGLGTSGDYNEQFF. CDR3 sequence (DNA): TGTGCCAGCAGCGGCCTCGGGACTAGCGGAGATTACAATGAGCAGTTCTTC.

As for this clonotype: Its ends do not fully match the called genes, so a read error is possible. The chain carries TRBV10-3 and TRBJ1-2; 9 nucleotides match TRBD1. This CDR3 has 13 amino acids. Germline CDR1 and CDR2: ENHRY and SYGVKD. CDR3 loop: CAIKGTGNGGYTF. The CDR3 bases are TGTGCAATCAAGGGGACAGGGAATGGTGGCTACACCTTC.

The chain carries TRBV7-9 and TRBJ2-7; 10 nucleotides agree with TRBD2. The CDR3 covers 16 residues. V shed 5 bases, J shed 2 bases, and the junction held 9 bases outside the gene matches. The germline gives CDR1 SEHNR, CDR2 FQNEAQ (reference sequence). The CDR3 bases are TGTGCCAGCAGCCACACCCGCGGACTAGCGGCCTACGAGCAGTACTTC. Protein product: CASSHTRGLAAYEQYF.

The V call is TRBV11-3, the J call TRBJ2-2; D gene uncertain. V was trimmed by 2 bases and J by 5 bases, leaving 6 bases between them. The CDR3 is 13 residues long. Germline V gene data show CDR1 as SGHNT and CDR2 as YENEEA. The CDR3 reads CASSLPGTGELFF. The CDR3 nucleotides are TGTGCCAGCAGCTTACCCGGAACCGGGGAGCTGTTTTTT.

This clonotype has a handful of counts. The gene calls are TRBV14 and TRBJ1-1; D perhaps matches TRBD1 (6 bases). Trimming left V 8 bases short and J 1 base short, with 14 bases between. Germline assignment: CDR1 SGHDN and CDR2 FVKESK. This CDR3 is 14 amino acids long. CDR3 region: CASGKETGNTEAFF. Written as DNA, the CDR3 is TGTGCCAGCGGAAAAGAGACAGGGAACACTGAAGCTTTCTTT.

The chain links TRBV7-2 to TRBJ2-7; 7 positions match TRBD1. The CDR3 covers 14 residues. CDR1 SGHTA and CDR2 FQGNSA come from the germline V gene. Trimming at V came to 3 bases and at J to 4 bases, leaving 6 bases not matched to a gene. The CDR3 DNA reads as TGTGCCAGCAGCTTTCAAGGGGGCGCTTACGAGCAGTACTTC. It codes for CASSFQGGAYEQYF.

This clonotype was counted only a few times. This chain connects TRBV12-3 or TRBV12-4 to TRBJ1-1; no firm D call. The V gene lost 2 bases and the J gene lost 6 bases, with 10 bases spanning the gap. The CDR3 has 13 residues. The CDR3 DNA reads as TGTGCCAGCAGTTTAAGGCCGGAGGCTGAAGCTTTCTTT. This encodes CASSLRPEAEAFF.